This T cell receptor beta chain came from a study of glioma-infiltrating T cells. TCR alpha and beta CDR3 regions were amplified from RNA using iRepertoire nested multiplex PCR. TCRdb re-called the multiplex PCR reads with MiXCR, one entry per CDR3 protein. The sample lists 150,000 to 200,000 distinct CDR3 sequences; roughly 32% were seen once. V shed 7 bases and J shed 4 bases, with 13 bases lying between them. This CDR3 has 13 amino acids. Germline V lookup: CDR1 MGHDK, CDR2 SYGVNS. There are many counts of this clonotype. This sequence joins TRBV25-1 and TRBJ1-2; D is undetermined. This TCR came from a human donor with low-grade glioma or glioblastoma, undergoing nonglioma brain surgery, or in good health (not recorded which). Sample: glioma tissue, nonneoplastic brain tissue, or PBMCs (not recorded which). The CDR3 DNA sequence: TGTGCCAGCATGGGGAGTTCGCTCTATGGCTACACCTTC. This encodes CASMGSSLYGYTF.